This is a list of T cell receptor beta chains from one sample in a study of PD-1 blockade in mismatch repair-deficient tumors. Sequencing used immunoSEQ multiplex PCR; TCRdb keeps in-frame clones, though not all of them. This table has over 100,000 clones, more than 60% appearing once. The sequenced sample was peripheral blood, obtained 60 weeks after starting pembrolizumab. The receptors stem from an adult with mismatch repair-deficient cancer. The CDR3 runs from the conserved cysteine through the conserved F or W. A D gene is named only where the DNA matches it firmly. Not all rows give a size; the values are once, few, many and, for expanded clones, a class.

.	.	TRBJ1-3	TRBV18	TGTGCCAGCTCACCGGCCGGGACGGGGGGAAACACCATATATTTT	CASSPAGTGGNTIYF
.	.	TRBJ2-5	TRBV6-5	TGTGCCAGCAGTTATCAGGGGGGTCTAGAGACCCAGTACTTC	CASSYQGGLETQYF
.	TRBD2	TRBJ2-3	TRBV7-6	TGTGCCAGCAGCTTAGGTGGGACTAGCGGGACAGATACGCAGTATTTT	CASSLGGTSGTDTQYF
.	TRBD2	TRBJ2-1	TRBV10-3	TGTGCCATCAGTGAGTCCGGCGGGGGATATGAGTTCTTC	CAISESGGGYEFF
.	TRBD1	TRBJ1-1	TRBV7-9	TGTGCCAGCAGCTCCCAACCGGGACAGGGGGCGGGCACTGAAGCTTTCTTT	CASSSQPGQGAGTEAFF
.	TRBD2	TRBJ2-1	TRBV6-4	TGTGCCAGCAGTGACAACGGGGGGTTAGGGAATGAGCAGTTCTTC	CASSDNGGLGNEQFF
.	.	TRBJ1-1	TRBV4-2	TGTGCCAGCAGCCAAGATCTGGCGAACACTGAAGCTTTCTTT	CASSQDLANTEAFF
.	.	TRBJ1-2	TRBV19	TGTGCCAGTAGTATCAGGAACGCCCATGGCTACACCTTC	CASSIRNAHGYTF
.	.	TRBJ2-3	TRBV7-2	TGTGCCAGCAGCTTAAGCGGGCAAAGCACAGATACGCAGTATTTT	CASSLSGQSTDTQYF
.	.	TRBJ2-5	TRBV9	TGTGCCAGCAGCGGAACCCCAGAGACCCAGTACTTC	CASSGTPETQYF
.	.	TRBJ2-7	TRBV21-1	TGTGCCAGCAGCAAAGGACTCCCGAGCTCCTACGAGCAGTACTTC	CASSKGLPSSYEQYF
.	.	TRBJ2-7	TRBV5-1	TGCGCCAGCAGCTTGGGGCAGGGAGAGGAAAAGCAGTACTTC	CASSLGQGEEKQYF
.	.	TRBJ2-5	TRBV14	TGTGCCAGCAGCCGGCAGGGGATGGAGACCCAGTACTTC	CASSRQGMETQYF
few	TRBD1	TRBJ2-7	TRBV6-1	TGTGCCAGCAGTGGACAGGGGTACGAGCAGTACTTC	CASSGQGYEQYF
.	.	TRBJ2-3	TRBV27	TGTGCCAGCAGTTTATCGAATTGGTTGACTAGCACAGATACGCAGTATTTT	CASSLSNWLTSTDTQYF
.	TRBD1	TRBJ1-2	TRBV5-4	TGTGCCAGCGGAGATCGGGACAGGGGGCGGAGGGGCTACACCTTC	CASGDRDRGRRGYTF
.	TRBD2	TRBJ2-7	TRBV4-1	TGCGCCAGCAGCCAAGCGGGAGGCTCCTACGAGCAGTACTTC	CASSQAGGSYEQYF
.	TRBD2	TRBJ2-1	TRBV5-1	TGCGCCAGCAGCTTGGTTAGCGGGCCCCCCAATGAGCAGTTCTTC	CASSLVSGPPNEQFF
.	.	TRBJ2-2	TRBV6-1	TGTGCCAGCAGTGAAAAGAGGGCGACATCGCAAAGCGGGGAGCTGTTTTTT	CASSEKRATSQSGELFF
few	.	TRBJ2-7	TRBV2	TGTGCCAGCAGTGTAACAGGGAATGGCGAGCAGTACTTC	CASSVTGNGEQYF
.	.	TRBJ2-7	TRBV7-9	TGTGCCAGCAGCTCGGGACTCCTCGAGCAGTACTTC	CASSSGLLEQYF
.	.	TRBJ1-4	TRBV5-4	TGTGCCAGCAGCTTCAGGTCCGGGCCAACCCGGGCTAATGAAAAACTGTTTTTT	CASSFRSGPTRANEKLFF
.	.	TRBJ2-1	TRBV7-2	TGTGCCAGCACCCAAGGGGGGGTCCTCTACAATGAGCAGTTCTTC	CASTQGGVLYNEQFF
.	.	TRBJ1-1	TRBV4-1	TGCGCCAGCAGCCTGACAGCCATTATGAACACTGAAGCTTTCTTT	CASSLTAIMNTEAFF
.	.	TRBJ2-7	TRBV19	TGTGCCAGTAGTCCCCTGCCGGGTGTCTACGAGCAGTACTTC	CASSPLPGVYEQYF
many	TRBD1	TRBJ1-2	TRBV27	TGTGCCAGCAGTCCGCCGGGACAGGGAAACTATGGCTACACCTTC	CASSPPGQGNYGYTF
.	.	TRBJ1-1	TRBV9	TGTGCCAGCAGCAAAGGACCTCCGGGGAACACTGAAGCTTTCTTT	CASSKGPPGNTEAFF
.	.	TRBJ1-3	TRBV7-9	TGTGCCAGCAGCTTAGCCGGCTCTGGAAACACCATATATTTT	CASSLAGSGNTIYF
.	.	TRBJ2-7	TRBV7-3	TGTGCCAGCAGCTTAAAGATTGGAGGCGGGAAGGACGAGCAGTACTTC	CASSLKIGGGKDEQYF
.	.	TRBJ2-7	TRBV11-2	TGTGCCAGCAGCTTAAACATGAGGTACGAGCAGTACTTC	CASSLNMRYEQYF
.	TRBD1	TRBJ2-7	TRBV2	TGTGCCGTGTCTCGGGACAGAACCTACGAGCAGTACTTC	CAVSRDRTYEQYF